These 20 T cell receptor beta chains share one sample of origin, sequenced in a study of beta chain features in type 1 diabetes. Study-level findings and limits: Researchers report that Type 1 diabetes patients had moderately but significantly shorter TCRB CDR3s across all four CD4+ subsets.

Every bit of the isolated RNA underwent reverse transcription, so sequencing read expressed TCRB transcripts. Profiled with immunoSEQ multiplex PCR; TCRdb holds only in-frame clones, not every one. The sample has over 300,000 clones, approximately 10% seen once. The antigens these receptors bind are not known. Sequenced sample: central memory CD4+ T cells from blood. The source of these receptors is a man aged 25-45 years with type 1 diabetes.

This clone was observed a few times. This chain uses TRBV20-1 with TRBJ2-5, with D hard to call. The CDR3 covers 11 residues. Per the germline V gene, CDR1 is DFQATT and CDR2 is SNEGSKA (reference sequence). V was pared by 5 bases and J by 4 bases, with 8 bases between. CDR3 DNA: TGCAGTGCTGTCCCTTCAGAGACCCAGTACTTC. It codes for CSAVPSETQYF.

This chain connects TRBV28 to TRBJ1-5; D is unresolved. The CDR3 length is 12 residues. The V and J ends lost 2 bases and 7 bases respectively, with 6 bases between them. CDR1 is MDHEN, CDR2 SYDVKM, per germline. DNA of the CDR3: TGTGCCAGCAGTTTAGAGAGGCAGCCCCAGCATTTT. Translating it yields CASSLERQPQHF.

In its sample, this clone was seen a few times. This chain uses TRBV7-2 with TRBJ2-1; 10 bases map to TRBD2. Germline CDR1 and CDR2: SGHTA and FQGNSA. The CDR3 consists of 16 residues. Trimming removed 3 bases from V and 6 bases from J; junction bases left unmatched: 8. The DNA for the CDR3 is TGTGCCAGCAGCTTCGCCCCAGCGGGGGGGCGCAATGAGCAGTTCTTC. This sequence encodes CASSFAPAGGRNEQFF.

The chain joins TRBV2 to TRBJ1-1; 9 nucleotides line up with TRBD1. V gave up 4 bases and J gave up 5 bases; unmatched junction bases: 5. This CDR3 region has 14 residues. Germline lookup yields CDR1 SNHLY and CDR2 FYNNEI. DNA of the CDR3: TGTGCCAGCAGTGGCGGGACAGGGTGGACTGAAGCTTTCTTT. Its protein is CASSGGTGWTEAFF. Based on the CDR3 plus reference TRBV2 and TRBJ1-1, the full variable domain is EPEVTQTPSHQVTQMGQEVILRCVPISNHLYFYWYRQILGQKVEFLVSFYNNEISEKSEIFDDQFSVERPDGSNFTLKIRSTKLEDSAMYFCASSGGTGWTEAFFGQGTRLTVV.

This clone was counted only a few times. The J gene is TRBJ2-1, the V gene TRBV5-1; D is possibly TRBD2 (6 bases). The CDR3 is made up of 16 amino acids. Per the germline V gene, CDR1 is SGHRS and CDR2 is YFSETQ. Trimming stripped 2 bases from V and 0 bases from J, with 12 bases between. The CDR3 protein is CASSFGGSSSYNEQFF. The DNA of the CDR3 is TGCGCCAGCAGCTTCGGGGGTTCCAGCTCCTACAATGAGCAGTTCTTC. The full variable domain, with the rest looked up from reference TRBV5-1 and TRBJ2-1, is KAGVTQTPRYLIKTRGQQVTLSCSPISGHRSVSWYQQTPGQGLQFLFEYFSETQRNKGNFPGRFSGRQFSNSRSEMNVSTLELGDSALYLCASSFGGSSSYNEQFFGPGTRLTVL.

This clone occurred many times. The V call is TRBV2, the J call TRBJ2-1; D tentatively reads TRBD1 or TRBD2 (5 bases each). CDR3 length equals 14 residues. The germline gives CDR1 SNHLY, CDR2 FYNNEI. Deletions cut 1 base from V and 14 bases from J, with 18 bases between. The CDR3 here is CASSEVGTSMGEFF. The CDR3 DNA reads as TGTGCCAGCAGTGAAGTTGGCACCTCGATGGGGGAGTTCTTC.

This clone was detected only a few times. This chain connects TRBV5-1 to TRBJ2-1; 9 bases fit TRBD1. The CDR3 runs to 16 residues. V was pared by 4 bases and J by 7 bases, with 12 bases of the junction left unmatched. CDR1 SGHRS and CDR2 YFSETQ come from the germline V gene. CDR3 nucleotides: TGCGCCAGCAGCCTCACTCCGTCCGGGACAGGGAATGAGCAGTTCTTC. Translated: CASSLTPSGTGNEQFF.

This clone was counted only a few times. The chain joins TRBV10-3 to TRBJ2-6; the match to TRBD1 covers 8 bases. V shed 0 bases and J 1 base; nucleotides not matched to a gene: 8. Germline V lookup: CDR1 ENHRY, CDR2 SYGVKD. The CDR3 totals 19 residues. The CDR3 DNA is TGTGCCATCAGTGAGTCTCAAGGACAGGGTCGTTCTGGGGCCAACGTCCTGACTTTC. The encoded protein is CAISESQGQGRSGANVLTF.

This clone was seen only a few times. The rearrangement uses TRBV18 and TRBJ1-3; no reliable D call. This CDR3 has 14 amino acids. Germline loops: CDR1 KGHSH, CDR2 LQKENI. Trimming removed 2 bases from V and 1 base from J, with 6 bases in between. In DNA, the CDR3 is TGTGCCAGCTCACCATGGGGATCTGGAAACACCATATATTTT. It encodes CASSPWGSGNTIYF.

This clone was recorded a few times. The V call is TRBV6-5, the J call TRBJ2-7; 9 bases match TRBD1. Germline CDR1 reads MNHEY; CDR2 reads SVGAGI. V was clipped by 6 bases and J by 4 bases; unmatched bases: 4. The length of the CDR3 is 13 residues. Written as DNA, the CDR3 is TGTGCCAGCAGGCGCGGACAGGGGTACGAGCAGTACTTC. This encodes CASRRGQGYEQYF.

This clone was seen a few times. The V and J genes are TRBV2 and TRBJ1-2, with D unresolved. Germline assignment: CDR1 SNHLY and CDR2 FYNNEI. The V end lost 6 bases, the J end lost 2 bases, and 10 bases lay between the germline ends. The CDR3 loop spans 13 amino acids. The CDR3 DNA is TGTGCCAGCAGGCAAAAGGAGAACTATGGCTACACCTTC. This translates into CASRQKENYGYTF.

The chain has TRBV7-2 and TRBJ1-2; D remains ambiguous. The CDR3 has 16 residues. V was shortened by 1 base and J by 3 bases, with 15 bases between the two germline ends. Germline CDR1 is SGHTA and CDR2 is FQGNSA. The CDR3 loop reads CASSLGGIRSDYGYTF. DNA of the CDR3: TGTGCCAGCAGCTTAGGAGGGATAAGGTCGGACTATGGCTACACCTTC.

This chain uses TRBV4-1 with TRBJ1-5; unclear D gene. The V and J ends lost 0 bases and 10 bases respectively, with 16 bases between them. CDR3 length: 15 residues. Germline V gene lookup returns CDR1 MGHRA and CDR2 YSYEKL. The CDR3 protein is CASSQDGGPRIPQHF. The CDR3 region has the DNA TGCGCCAGCAGCCAAGATGGAGGGCCTCGGATCCCCCAGCATTTT.

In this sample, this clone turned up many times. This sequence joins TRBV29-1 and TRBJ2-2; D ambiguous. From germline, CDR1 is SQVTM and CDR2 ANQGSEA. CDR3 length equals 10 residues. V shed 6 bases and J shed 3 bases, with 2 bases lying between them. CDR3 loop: CSVDTGELFF. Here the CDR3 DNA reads TGCAGCGTCGACACCGGGGAGCTGTTTTTT.

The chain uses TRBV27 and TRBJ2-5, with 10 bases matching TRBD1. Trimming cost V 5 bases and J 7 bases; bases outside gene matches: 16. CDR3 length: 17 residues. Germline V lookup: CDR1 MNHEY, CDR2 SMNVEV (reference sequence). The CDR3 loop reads CASSRFPPGQGEGTQYF. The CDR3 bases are TGTGCCAGCAGTCGGTTTCCTCCTGGACAGGGGGAAGGGACCCAGTACTTC.

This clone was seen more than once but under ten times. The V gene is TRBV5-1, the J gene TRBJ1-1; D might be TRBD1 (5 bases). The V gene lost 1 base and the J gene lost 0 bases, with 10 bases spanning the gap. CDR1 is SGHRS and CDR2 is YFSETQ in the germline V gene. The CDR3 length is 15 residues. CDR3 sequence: CASSLRGAMNTEAFF. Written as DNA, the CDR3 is TGCGCCAGCAGCTTGAGAGGGGCTATGAACACTGAAGCTTTCTTT.

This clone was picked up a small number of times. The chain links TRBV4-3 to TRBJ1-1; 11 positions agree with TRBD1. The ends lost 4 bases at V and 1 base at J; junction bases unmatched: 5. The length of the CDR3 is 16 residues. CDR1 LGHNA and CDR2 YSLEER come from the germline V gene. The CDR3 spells CASSPGQGASNTEAFF. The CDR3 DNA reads TGCGCCAGCAGCCCCGGACAGGGGGCGTCGAACACTGAAGCTTTCTTT.

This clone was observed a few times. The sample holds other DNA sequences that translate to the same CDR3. This CDR3 is CASSGTGGSYNEQFF. The DNA for the CDR3 is TGTGCCAGCAGTGGGACAGGGGGGTCCTACAATGAGCAGTTCTTC. The chain combines TRBV2 with TRBJ2-1; 10 nucleotides align to TRBD1. Germline values: CDR1 SNHLY, CDR2 FYNNEI. The CDR3 contains 15 residues. With V trimmed by 4 bases and J by 1 base, 1 base remained unmatched.

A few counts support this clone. CDR3 DNA: TGTGCCAGCAGCATTATTCCTGACAGCCCCTATAATTCACCCCTCCACTTT. Encoded protein: CASSIIPDSPYNSPLHF. The chain combines TRBV21-1 with TRBJ1-6; TRBD1 is the table's D call and was not checked against the DNA. TRBV21-1 is a listed pseudogene. The CDR3 sequence is 17 residues long.

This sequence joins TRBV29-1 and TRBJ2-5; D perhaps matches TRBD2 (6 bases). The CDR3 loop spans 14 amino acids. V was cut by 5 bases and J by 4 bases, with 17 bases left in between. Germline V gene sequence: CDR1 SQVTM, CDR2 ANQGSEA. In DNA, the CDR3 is TGCAGCGTTACCCGCAGGGTGGGAGGAGAGACCCAGTACTTC. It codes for CSVTRRVGGETQYF.